The 10 T cell receptor beta chains below were found in one sample sequenced in a study of tumor and adjacent non-tumor tissue in lung cancer. A modified ARM-PCR protocol with three rounds of nested PCR amplified TCRbeta. MiXCR, applied by TCRdb to the multiplex PCR reads, yields one record per CDR3 protein. The table records about 110,000 distinct CDR3 sequences, under 90% of them present only once. This sample's RNA came from whole unsorted tissue. Sequenced sample: lung tumor tissue. All receptors come from a man aged 65 to 79 with non-small cell lung cancer.

This clonotype showed up just once. One end of the junction is discordant with germline, which a read error may explain. The J gene is TRBJ1-1, the V gene TRBV6-2 or TRBV6-3; D is possibly TRBD1 (5 bases). Germline values: CDR1 MNHEY, CDR2 SVGEGT. CDR3 length: 15 amino acids. The CDR3 protein is CTSSTREGTNTEAFF. The CDR3, as DNA: TGTACCAGCAGTACGAGAGAGGGGACCAACACTGAAGCTTTCTTT.

The J gene is TRBJ2-5, the V gene TRBV7-8; D not certain. The CDR3 runs 11 residues. CDR1 is SGHVS and CDR2 is FQNEAQ in the germline V gene. Trimming removed 1 base from V and 14 bases from J, with 11 bases in between. The CDR3 DNA reads as TGTGCCAGCAGCTTAGGGTACAAGCAATACTTC. Its translation is CASSLGYKQYF.

With regard to this clonotype: One end of the junction varies from germline; a read error may be responsible. This chain links TRBV6-1 with TRBJ2-7; D perhaps matches TRBD1 (6 bases). CDR3 length equals 14 residues. CDR1 and CDR2 (germline): MNHNS, SASEGT. The DNA for the CDR3 is TGTGCTAGCAGTGAAGCACAGGGAACAAGGGACCAATACTTC. Its translation is CASSEAQGTRDQYF.

The chain links TRBV12-5 to TRBJ2-5, with no clear D. The CDR3 is 13 amino acids. CDR1 LGHNT and CDR2 FRNRAP come from the germline V gene. Trimming took 7 bases from V and 0 from J, leaving 9 bases between them. The CDR3 DNA is TGTGCTAGTGATCAAGAGTACCAAGAGACCCAGTACTTC. This sequence encodes CASDQEYQETQYF. The full variable domain, completed using reference TRBV12-5 and TRBJ2-5, is DARVTQTPRHKVTEMGQEVTMRCQPILGHNTVFWYRQTMMQGLELLAYFRNRAPLDDSGMPKDRFSAEMPDATLATLKIQPSEPRDSAVYFCASDQEYQETQYFGPGTRLLVL.

As regards this clonotype: At one boundary the junction diverges from the germline segment, which might be a read error. The rearrangement uses TRBV5-6 and TRBJ2-7, with D maybe TRBD1 (6 bases). Germline CDR1 is SGHDT and CDR2 is YYEEEE. The CDR3 totals 16 residues. Here the CDR3 reads CASSSNRENFRYEEYF. As DNA, the CDR3 is TGTGCCAGCAGCTCTAACAGGGAGAACTTTAGGTACGAGGAGTACTTC.

V and J are TRBV6-5 and TRBJ2-4; TRBD2 is a possible D gene (6 bases). The CDR3 has 14 amino acids. V was shortened by 5 bases and J by 6 bases, with 14 bases between the two germline ends. Germline V gene lookup returns CDR1 MNHEY and CDR2 SVGAGI. CDR3 region: CASSDRLVRNIQYF. As DNA, the CDR3 is TGTGCCAGCAGTGACAGACTAGTTAGAAACATTCAGTACTTC.

As for this clonotype: Because it lacks the conserved phenylalanine or tryptophan at the end, this CDR3 is likely a read error. The J gene is TRBJ2-5, the V gene TRBV10-3; D may correspond to TRBD1 or TRBD2 (6 bases each). Trimming removed 10 bases at V and 5 bases at J, with 17 bases between. The CDR3 runs to 13 residues. Germline CDR1 reads ENHRY; CDR2 reads SYGVKD. The CDR3 region has the DNA TGTGCCACTACTTGGGGGGCCCTGGAGACCCAGTACTTA. The encoded protein is CATTWGALETQYL.

As to this clonotype: Its ends do not fully match the called genes, so a read error is possible. The rearrangement uses TRBV4-1 and TRBJ2-5; D not certain. Germline V CDR1 and CDR2: MGHRA, YSYEKL. The CDR3 has 12 amino acids. The CDR3 protein is CASSDPQDTQYF. CDR3 in DNA: TGCGCCAGCAGCGACCCCCAAGATACCCAGTACTTC.

On this clonotype itself: No conserved phenylalanine or tryptophan ends this CDR3, so it is likely a read error. V and J are TRBV10-3 and TRBJ2-1; a possible D gene is TRBD2 (6 bases). Trimming cost V 5 bases and J 3 bases, with 17 bases left between them. Germline CDR1 ENHRY, CDR2 SYGVKD. This CDR3 region has 16 residues. The DNA of the CDR3 is TGTGCCATCAGTCCCAGGACTAACGGAGACTACAATGAGCAGTTCTTA. It yields the protein CAISPRTNGDYNEQFL.

The table lists this clonotype with a count of one. The junction does not match germline at one end; this may be a read error. This rearrangement joins TRBV20-1 to TRBJ1-5, with D possibly matching TRBD1 (6 bases). Germline CDR1 DFQATT, CDR2 SNEGSKA (reference sequence). The CDR3 has 14 residues. The CDR3 loop is CSAQIPGDNQTQQF. DNA for the CDR3: TGTAGTGCTCAAATACCCGGGGACAATCAGACCCAGCAGTTT.